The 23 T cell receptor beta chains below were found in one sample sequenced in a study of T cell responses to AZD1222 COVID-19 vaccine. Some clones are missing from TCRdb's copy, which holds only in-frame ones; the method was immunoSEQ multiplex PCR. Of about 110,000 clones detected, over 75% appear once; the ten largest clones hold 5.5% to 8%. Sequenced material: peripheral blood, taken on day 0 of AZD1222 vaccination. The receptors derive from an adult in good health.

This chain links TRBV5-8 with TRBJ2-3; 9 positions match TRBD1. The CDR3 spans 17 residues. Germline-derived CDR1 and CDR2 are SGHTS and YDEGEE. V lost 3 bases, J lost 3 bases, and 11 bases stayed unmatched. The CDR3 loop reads CASSSAGQGMGTDTQYF. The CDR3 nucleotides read TGTGCCAGCAGCTCAGCCGGACAGGGGATGGGTACAGATACGCAGTATTTT.

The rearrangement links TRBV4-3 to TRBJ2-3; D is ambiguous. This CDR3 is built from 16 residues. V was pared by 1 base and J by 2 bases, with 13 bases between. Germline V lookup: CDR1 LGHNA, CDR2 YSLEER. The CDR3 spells CASSQVTADYTDTQYF. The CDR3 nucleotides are TGCGCCAGCAGCCAAGTTACGGCGGATTACACAGATACGCAGTATTTT.

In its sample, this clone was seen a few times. The CDR3 DNA is TGTGCCAGCAGTATTACAGGGGGCACGGGCTATGGCTACACCTTC. Translation: CASSITGGTGYGYTF. The genes are TRBV6-6 and TRBJ1-2; 9 bases map to TRBD1. J gave up 4 bases and V 5 bases, and 8 bases lay outside the gene matches. Per germline, CDR1 MNHNY and CDR2 SVGAGI (reference sequence). This CDR3 region has 15 residues.

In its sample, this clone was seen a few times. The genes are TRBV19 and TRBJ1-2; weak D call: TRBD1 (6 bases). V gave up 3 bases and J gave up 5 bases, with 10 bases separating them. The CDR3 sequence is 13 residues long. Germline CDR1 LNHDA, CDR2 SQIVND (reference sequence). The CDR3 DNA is TGTGCCAGTAGTATGCGAAGGGGGTATGGCTACACCTTC. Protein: CASSMRRGYGYTF.

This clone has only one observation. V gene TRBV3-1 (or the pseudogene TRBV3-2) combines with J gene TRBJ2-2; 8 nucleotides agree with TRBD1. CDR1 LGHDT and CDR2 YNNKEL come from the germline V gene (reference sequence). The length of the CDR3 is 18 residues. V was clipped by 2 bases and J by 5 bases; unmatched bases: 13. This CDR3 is CASSQPTRTGKSTGELFF. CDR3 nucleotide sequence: TGTGCCAGCAGCCAACCCACACGGACAGGGAAGTCAACCGGGGAGCTGTTTTTT.

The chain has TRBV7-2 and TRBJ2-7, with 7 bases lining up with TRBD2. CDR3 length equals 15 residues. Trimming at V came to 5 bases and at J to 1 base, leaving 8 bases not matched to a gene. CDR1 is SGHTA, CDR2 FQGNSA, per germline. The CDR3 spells CASSQRAGVSYEQYF. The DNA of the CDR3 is TGTGCCAGCAGCCAGAGGGCGGGGGTTTCCTACGAGCAGTACTTC.

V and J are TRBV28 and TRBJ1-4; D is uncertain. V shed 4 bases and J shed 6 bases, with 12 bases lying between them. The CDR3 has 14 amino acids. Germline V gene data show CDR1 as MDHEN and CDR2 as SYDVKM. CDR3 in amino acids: CASSSRPVDEKLFF. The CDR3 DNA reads TGTGCCAGCAGTTCACGCCCGGTGGATGAAAAACTGTTTTTT.

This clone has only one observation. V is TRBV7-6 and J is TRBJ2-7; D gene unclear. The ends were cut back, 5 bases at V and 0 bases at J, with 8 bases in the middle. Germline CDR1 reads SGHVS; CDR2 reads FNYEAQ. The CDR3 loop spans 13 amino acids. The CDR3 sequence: CASSAWSSYEQYF. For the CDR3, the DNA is TGTGCCAGCAGCGCCTGGAGCTCCTACGAGCAGTACTTC.

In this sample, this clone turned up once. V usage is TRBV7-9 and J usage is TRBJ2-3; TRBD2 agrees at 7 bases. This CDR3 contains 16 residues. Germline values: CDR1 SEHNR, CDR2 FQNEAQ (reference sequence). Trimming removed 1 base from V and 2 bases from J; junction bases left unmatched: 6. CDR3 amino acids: CASSLGASGITDTQYF. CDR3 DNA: TGTGCCAGCAGCTTAGGTGCTAGCGGTATCACAGATACGCAGTATTTT.

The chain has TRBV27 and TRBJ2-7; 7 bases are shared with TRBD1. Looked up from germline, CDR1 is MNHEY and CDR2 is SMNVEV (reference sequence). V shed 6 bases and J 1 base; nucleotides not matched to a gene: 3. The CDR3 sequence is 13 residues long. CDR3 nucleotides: TGTGCCAGCAGCGGGACAGAGTCCTACGAGCAGTACTTC. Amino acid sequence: CASSGTESYEQYF.

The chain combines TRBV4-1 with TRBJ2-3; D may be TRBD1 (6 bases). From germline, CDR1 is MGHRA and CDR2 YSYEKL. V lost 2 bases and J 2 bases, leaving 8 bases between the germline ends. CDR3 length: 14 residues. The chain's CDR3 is CASSQTGTTDTQYF. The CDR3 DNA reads TGCGCCAGCAGCCAAACAGGGACCACAGATACGCAGTATTTT.

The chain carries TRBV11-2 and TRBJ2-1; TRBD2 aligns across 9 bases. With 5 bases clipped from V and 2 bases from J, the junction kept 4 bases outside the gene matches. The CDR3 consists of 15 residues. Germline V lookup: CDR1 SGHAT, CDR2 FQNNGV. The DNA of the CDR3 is TGTGCCAGCAGCCCGGGGACTAGCCCCTACAATGAGCAGTTCTTC. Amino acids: CASSPGTSPYNEQFF.

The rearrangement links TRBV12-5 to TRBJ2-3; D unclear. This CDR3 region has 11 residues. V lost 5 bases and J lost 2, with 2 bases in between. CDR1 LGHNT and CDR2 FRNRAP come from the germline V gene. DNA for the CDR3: TGTGCTAGTGGTCTCACAGATACGCAGTATTTT. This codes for CASGLTDTQYF.

The CDR3 protein is CASRATSYGYTF. CDR3 bases: TGTGCCAGCAGAGCCACCTCCTATGGCTACACCTTC. The J gene is TRBJ1-2, the V gene TRBV28; D is unclear. The CDR3 contains 12 residues. The germline CDR1 and CDR2 sequences are MDHEN and SYDVKM. V dropped 6 bases and J dropped 4 bases, with 9 bases sitting between them.

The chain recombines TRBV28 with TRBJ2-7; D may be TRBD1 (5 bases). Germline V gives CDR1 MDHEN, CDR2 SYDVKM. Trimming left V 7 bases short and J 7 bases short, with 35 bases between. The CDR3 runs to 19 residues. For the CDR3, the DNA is TGTGCCAGCACCTCACCCCAACCCTCGGGTAGGGGCGGTTTCGGAGAGCAGTACTTC. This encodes CASTSPQPSGRGGFGEQYF.

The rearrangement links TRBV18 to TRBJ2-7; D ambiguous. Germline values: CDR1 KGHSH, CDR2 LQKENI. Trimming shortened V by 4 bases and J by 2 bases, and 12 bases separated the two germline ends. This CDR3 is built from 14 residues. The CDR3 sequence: CASSRSRTTYEQYF. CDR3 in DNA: TGTGCCAGCTCACGATCACGAACAACCTACGAGCAGTACTTC. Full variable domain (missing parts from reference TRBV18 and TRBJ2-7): NAGVMQNPRHLVRRRGQEARLRCSPMKGHSHVYWYRQLPEEGLKFMVYLQKENIIDESGMPKERFSAEFPKEGPSILRIQQVVRGDSAAYFCASSRSRTTYEQYFGPGTRLTVT.

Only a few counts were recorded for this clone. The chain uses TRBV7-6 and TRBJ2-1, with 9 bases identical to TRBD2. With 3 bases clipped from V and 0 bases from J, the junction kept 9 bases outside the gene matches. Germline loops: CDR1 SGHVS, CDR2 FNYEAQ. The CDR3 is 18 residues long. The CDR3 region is CASSLGGGAVHSYNEQFF. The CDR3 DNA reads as TGTGCCAGCAGCTTGGGCGGGGGGGCAGTGCACTCCTACAATGAGCAGTTCTTC.

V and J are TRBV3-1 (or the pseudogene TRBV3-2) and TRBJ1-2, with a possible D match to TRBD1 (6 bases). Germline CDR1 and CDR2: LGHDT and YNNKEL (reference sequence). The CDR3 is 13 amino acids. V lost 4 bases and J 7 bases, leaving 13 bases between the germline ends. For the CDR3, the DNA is TGTGCCAGCAGCCCCTACAGGGTCCCTGGCTACACCTTC. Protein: CASSPYRVPGYTF.

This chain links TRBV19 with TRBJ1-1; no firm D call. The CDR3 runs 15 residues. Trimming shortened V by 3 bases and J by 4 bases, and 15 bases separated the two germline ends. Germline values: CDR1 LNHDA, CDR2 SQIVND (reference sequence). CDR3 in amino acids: CASSIPRGPGTEAFF. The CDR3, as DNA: TGTGCCAGTAGTATCCCTAGAGGGCCGGGCACTGAAGCTTTCTTT.

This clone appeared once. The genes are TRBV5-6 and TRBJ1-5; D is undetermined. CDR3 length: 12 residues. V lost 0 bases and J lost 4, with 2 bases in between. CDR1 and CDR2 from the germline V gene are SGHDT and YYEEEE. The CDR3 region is CASSLDNQPQHF. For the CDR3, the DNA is TGTGCCAGCAGCTTGGATAATCAGCCCCAGCATTTT.

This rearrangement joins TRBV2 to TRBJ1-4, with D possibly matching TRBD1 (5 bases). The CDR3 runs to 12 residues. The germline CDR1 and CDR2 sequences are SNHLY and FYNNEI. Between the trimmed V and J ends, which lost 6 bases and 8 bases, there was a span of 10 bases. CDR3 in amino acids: CASRGVGEKLFF. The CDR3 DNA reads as TGTGCCAGCAGGGGGGTTGGGGAAAAACTGTTTTTT.

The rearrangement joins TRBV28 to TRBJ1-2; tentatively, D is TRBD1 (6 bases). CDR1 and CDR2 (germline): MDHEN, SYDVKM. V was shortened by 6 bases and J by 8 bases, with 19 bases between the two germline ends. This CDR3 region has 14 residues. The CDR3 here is CASSSPGGAQGYTF. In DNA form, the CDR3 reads TGTGCCAGCAGCTCCCCGGGGGGGGCGCAGGGCTACACCTTC.

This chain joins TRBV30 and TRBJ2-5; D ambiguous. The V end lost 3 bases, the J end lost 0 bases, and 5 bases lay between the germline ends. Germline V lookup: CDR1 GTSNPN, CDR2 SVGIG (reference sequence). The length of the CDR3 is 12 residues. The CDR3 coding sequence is TGTGCCTGGAGGCGGAACCAAGAGACCCAGTACTTC. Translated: CAWRRNQETQYF.